The sample holds a few counts of the clone carrying this T cell receptor beta chain. Sequencing was performed with immunoSEQ multiplex PCR; in TCRdb, only in-frame clones are kept and a portion is missing. The table lists 180,000 or so clones, around 83% of them singletons. The source of the sample is a study of blood T cell repertoires in COVID-19. V lost 1 base to trimming and J lost 10 bases, with 14 bases between them. The germline V gene encodes CDR1 SGHDN and CDR2 FVKESK. This CDR3 comprises 15 residues. The sequence was obtained from a woman of 80 years or more with acute or convalescent COVID-19. Sequenced material: peripheral blood. The chain couples TRBV14 to TRBJ1-6; D is perhaps TRBD1 (6 bases). The CDR3: CASSQGGRGTSPLHF. The CDR3 nucleotides are TGTGCCAGCAGCCAAGGCGGCAGGGGCACATCACCCCTCCACTTT.